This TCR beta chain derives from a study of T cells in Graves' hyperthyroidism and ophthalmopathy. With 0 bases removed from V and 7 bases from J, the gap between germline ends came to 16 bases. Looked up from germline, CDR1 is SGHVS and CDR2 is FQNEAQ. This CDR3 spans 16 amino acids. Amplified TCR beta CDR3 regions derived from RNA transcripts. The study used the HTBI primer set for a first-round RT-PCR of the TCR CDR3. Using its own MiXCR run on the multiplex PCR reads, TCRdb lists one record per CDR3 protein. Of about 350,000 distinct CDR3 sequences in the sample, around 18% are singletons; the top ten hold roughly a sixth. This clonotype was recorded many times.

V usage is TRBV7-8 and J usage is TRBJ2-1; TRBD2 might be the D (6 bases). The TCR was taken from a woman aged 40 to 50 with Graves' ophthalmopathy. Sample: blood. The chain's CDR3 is CASSLAGATRANEQFF. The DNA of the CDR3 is TGTGCCAGCAGCTTAGCAGGCGCGACTAGGGCTAATGAGCAGTTCTTC.